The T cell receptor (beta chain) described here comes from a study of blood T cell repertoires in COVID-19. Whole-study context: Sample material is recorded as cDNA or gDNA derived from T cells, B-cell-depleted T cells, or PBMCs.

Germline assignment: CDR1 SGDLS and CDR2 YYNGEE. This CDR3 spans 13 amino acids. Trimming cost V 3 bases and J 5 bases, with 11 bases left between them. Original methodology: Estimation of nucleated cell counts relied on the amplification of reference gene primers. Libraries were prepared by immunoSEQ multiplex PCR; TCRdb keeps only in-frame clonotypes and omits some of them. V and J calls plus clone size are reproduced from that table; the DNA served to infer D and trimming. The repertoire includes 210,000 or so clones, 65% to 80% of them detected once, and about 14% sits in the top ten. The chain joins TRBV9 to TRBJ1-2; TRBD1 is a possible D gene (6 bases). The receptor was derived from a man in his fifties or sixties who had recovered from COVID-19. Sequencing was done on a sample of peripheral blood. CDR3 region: CASSAGERYGYTF. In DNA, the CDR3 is TGTGCCAGCAGCGCAGGGGAGAGGTATGGCTACACCTTC.